The entry below describes one T cell receptor beta chain. Its recognized antigen is unknown. Base qualities are not at hand, and no much larger clone is one base apart. The V end loses 0 bases and the J end loses 2 bases, and a stretch of 20 bases separates them. Reading the germline V gene gives CDR1 LGHNA and CDR2 YSLEER. The CDR3 spans 18 residues, from the cysteine through the phenylalanine. The only DNA kept is the CDR3, 54 bases in frame from the first base. This sample was taken from a study of shared clonotypes between healthy human individuals (dated by TCRdb to 2020 to 2021). Concerning the study at large: A couple of women and a few men aged 18 to 49 years were included in the cohort. Per donor, leukapheresis produced somewhere between about 0.94 and 9.5 billion PBMCs. Blood TCR repertoires of a handful of healthy adults were deeply sequenced to estimate repertoire size and the extent of clonotype sharing between individuals. To increase sequencing depth and limit assay-specific biases, different laboratories used diverse techniques to prepare libraries and sequence TCR repertoires. For each donor, CD4 naive and CD4 memory were each given three plates, CD8 naive was given two plates, and CD8 memory was given one plate. General findings and caveats noted by the study authors: The small number of donors limited the genetic and exposure-history diversity represented. Pairwise subsampling indicated that sequencing depth was expected to affect the degree of clonotype sharing among donors. Compared with non-shared clonotypes, the clonotypes found in all four sorted-subset donors had higher generation probabilities. Larger estimated clonotype richness was generally found for naive subsets than for memory subsets. About 5% of naive CD4, 3.5% of naive CD8, 2.3% of memory CD4, and around 0.4% of memory CD8 clonotypes were shared across several donors. Even with the large sequencing depth, rarefaction of the sorted-subset datasets indicated that sequencing was incomplete. Sampling was restricted to blood, and TCR repertoires in tissue are likely to differ from TCR repertoires in blood.

The donors were healthy, HIV-negative adults with no recently reported acute infections or vaccinations. Only Caucasian adults living in Nashville, Tennessee, USA were represented among the donors. CD4+ T cells were enriched by magnetic negative selection, after which naive cells were positively selected on CD45RA and the negative fraction was taken as the memory subset. Blood was collected by leukapheresis, and PBMCs were isolated by Ficoll-Histopaque density gradient centrifugation and then cryopreserved in liquid nitrogen vapor phase. Purity and quantity of every magnetically sorted T cell population were checked by analytical flow cytometry. Genomic DNA was isolated from each sorted fraction and quantified by UV absorbance on a Nanodrop 2000c. TCR CDR3 regions were amplified from genomic DNA by multiplex PCR using the deep immunoSEQ assay. Extracted genomic DNA from each cell subset was distributed evenly across all wells of several immunoSEQ 96-well plates, and each plate was treated as a replicate. Each replicate PCR for sorted subsets received roughly 200 ng genomic DNA, equal to about 30,000 T cell genomes. The purified libraries were quantified using a Qubit 3.0 fluorometer, sized with a Bioanalyzer 2100, and then quantified again using the KAPA Library Quantification kit. Every immunoSEQ 96-well plate was sequenced on a dedicated single-read 150-cycle Illumina NextSeq 550 flow cell. As for the authors' bioinformatics: Because the immunoSEQ output held only junctional sequences and lacked quality scores, the filtering could not match the filtering applied to full-length reads. To assign V/J genes and CDR3, sequences were annotated against IMGT germline references using PyIR, a Python wrapper for IgBLAST v1.9. Reads were filtered out if the reads had weak V/J assignments (E-value above 1e-6), no CDR3, stop codons, out-of-frame junctions, or ambiguous translated residues. V3J clonotypes were defined as sequences sharing an identical inferred V gene, J gene, and CDR3 amino acid sequence. The percentage overlap between two repertoires was calculated by dividing the number of shared unique clonotypes by the size of the smaller repertoire. Repertoire richness was assessed with RTK rarefaction, the Chao1 estimator, and Recon v2.1 estimates of unobserved clonotypes. Generation probabilities for all TCRbeta clonotypes obtained by the gDNA method from a handful of donors were computed using OLGA. Here the immuneACCESS table is served through TCRdb, limited to in-frame sequences with V and J called. Missing clones are a known gap in these copies; in checked studies unresolved V genes cover under half, and the rest lacks a known reason. Clone size and V and J calls were adopted from that table, with D and trimming inferred from the DNA. Present in this sample are 950,000 to 1,100,000 clones, around 76% of which were seen just once. The leading ten clones occupy approximately 1.5% of the sample.

Sequenced input: memory CD4+ T cells sorted from blood. In the paper's terms, the cell subset or site label means: CD45RA-negative fraction. The chain links TRBV4-3 with TRBJ2-7; TRBD1 could be the D gene, as 7 bases match. This receptor was identified in a man aged 18 to 29 in good health. The base sequence is TGCGCCAGCAGCCAAGACTCCCCGGTTGGAGGGGGCACCTACGAGCAGTACTTC. Translation gives CASSQDSPVGGGTYEQYF.